What follows describes a single T cell receptor (beta chain). The CDR3 is made up of 15 amino acids. Germline CDR1 SGHRS, CDR2 YFSETQ. The V end lost 1 base, the J end lost 4 bases, and 11 bases lay between the germline ends. PCR was performed a second time for about 6 to 11 cycles using a sample-barcoded 5' primer and a J-beta primer mix. One entry per CDR3 protein results from TCRdb running MiXCR on the 5' RACE reads. The table includes roughly 1.9 million distinct CDR3 sequences, about two fifths detected once. The data were obtained in a study of blood T cells in healthy people across ages. This rearrangement joins TRBV5-1 to TRBJ2-2; possible D gene TRBD1, 6 bases. Specimen: blood. This sequence was found in a human donor in good health. CDR3 loop: CASSLNQGSTGELFF. CDR3 nucleotide sequence: TGCGCCAGCAGCTTGAATCAGGGGAGCACCGGGGAGCTGTTTTTT. The full variable domain, rest sourced from reference TRBV5-1 and TRBJ2-2, is KAGVTQTPRYLIKTRGQQVTLSCSPISGHRSVSWYQQTPGQGLQFLFEYFSETQRNKGNFPGRFSGRQFSNSRSEMNVSTLELGDSALYLCASSLNQGSTGELFFGEGSRLTVL.